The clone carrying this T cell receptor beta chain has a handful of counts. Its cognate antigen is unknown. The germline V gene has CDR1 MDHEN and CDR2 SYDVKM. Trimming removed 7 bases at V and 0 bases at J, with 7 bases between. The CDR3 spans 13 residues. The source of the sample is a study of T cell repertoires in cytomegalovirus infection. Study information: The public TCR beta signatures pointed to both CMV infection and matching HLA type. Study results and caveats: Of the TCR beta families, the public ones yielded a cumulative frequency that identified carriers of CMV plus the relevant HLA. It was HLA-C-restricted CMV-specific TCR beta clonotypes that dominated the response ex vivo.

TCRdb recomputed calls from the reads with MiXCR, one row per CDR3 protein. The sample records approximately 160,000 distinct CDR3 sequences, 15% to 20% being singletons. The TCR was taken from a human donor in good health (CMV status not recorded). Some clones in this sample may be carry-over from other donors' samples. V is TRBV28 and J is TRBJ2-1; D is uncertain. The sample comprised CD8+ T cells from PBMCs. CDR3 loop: CASNYRSYNEQFF. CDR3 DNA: TGTGCCAGCAATTATCGCTCCTACAATGAGCAGTTCTTC.